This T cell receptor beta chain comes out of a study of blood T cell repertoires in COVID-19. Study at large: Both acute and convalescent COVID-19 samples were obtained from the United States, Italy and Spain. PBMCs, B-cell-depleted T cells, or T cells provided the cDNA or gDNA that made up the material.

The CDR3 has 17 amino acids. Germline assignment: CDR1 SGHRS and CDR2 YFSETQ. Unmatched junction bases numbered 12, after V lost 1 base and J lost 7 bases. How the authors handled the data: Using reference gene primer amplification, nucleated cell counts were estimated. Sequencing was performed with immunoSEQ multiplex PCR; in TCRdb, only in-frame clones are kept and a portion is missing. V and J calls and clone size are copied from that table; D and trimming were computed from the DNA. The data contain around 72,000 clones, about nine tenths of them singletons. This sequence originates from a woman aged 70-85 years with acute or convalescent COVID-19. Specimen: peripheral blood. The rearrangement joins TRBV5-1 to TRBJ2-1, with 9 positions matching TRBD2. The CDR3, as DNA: TGCGCCAGCAGCTTGTCTTCTTCGGCGGGAGGGCGAAATGAGCAGTTCTTC. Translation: CASSLSSSAGGRNEQFF.